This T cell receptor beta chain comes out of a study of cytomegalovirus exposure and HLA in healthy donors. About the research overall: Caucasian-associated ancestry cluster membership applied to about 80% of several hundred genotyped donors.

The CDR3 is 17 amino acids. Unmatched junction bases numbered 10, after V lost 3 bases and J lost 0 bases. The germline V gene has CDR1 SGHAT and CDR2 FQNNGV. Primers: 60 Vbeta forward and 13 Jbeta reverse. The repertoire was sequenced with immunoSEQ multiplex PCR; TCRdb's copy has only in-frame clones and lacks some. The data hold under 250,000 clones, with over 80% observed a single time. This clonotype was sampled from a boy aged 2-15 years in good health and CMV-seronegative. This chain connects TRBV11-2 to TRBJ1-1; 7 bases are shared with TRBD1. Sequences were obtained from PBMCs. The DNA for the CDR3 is TGTGCCAGCAGCTTCGGACAGGCTAAGGGGTTGAACACTGAAGCTTTCTTT. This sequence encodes CASSFGQAKGLNTEAFF.